The clone carrying this T cell receptor beta chain showed up just once. The source of the sample is a study of CD8 T cells in Susac syndrome. RNA totalling roughly 0.45 to 1 ug underwent reverse transcription with random hexamers. immunoSEQ multiplex PCR amplified TCR beta CDR3 across 54 Vbeta, 13 Jbeta. TCRdb used MiXCR to reprocess the immunoSEQ multiplex PCR reads, holding one entry per CDR3 protein. This table has about 80,000 distinct CDR3 sequences, around 94% appearing once. The authors carried out high-throughput sequencing of TCR beta. They applied it to CD8+ and CD4+ T cells obtained from blood. Specimen: CD8+ T cells from PBMCs. The receptor comes from a human donor in good health.

In nucleotides, the CDR3 is TGCGCCAGCAGCTTGGTGGGAGAAGGGACCAATGAGCAGTTCTTC. Residues: CASSLVGEGTNEQFF. V and J are TRBV5-1 and TRBJ2-1; D is tentatively TRBD1 or TRBD2 (5 bases each). The CDR3 loop spans 15 amino acids. The germline V gene has CDR1 SGHRS and CDR2 YFSETQ. V was trimmed by 0 bases and J by 6 bases, leaving 13 bases between them.